These T cell receptor beta chains were read from a single sample in a study of T cells in localized non-small cell lung cancer. Assay used: immunoSEQ multiplex PCR; TCRdb lists only in-frame clones, some missing. The sample consists of tens of thousands of clones, 75% to 90% of them appearing once. The specimen comprised peripheral blood, sampled before any cancer treatment. These receptors originate from a male donor older than 55 with stage III squamous cell lung carcinoma. CDR3s include the opening cysteine and the closing phenylalanine or tryptophan. D genes are given only for firm matches. The size field is filled for only some rows; it gives once, few, many or a size class.

J,V,size,D,length,CDR3,DNA
TRBJ2-2,TRBV19,-,-,16,CASMRLGHGNTGELFF,TGTGCCAGTATGAGACTAGGCCATGGGAACACCGGGGAGCTGTTTTTT
TRBJ2-3,TRBV28,-,TRBD2,15,CASSLAGGPSDTQYF,TGTGCCAGCAGTTTAGCGGGGGGGCCTTCAGATACGCAGTATTTT
TRBJ1-1,TRBV18,-,-,15,CASSPQRRVNTEAFF,TGTGCCAGCTCACCACAGAGACGGGTGAACACTGAAGCTTTCTTT
TRBJ2-5,TRBV5-1,once,TRBD2,16,CASSPGLAGGPETQYF,TGCGCCAGCAGCCCGGGACTAGCGGGAGGGCCGGAGACCCAGTACTTC
TRBJ1-2,TRBV28,-,-,15,CASSPGRGISYGYTF,TGTGCCAGCAGTCCCGGACGGGGCATCAGCTATGGCTACACCTTC
TRBJ1-1,TRBV4-1,many,TRBD1,18,CASSQEHRGFSDYTEAFF,TGCGCCAGCAGCCAAGAACACAGGGGGTTTTCCGACTACACTGAAGCTTTCTTT
TRBJ1-2,TRBV7-2,-,-,14,CASSLAQGFYGYTF,TGTGCCAGCAGCTTAGCCCAGGGGTTCTATGGCTACACCTTC
TRBJ2-2,TRBV5-1,-,-,15,CASSLGPLAAGELFF,TGCGCCAGCAGCTTGGGCCCACTAGCCGCCGGGGAGCTGTTTTTT
TRBJ1-6,TRBV6-6,-,TRBD1,13,CASSQLTGQGRFF,TGTGCCAGCAGTCAGCTCACGGGACAGGGTCGGTTTTTT
TRBJ1-3,TRBV5-4,-,-,14,CASSRQGGGNTIYF,TGTGCCAGCAGCCGTCAGGGAGGAGGAAACACCATATATTTT
TRBJ1-4,TRBV6-6,-,-,15,CASTPSGATNEKLFF,TGTGCCAGCACCCCCTCAGGGGCTACTAATGAAAAACTGTTTTTT
TRBJ2-2,TRBV5-1,-,-,14,CASSLAINTGELFF,TGCGCCAGCAGCTTGGCTATAAACACCGGGGAGCTGTTTTTT
TRBJ1-5,TRBV6-1,few,-,14,CASSESGGNQPQHF,TGTGCCAGCAGTGAGAGTGGGGGCAATCAGCCCCAGCATTTT
TRBJ2-7,TRBV7-6,-,-,14,CASSGRLEGGEQYF,TGTGCCAGCAGCGGCCGACTAGAGGGCGGCGAGCAGTACTTC
TRBJ2-7,TRBV6-5,-,-,15,CASSYYPGGPYEQYF,TGTGCCAGCAGTTACTACCCCGGAGGGCCCTACGAGCAGTACTTC
TRBJ2-7,TRBV11-2,-,-,13,CAGSLVAAYEQYF,TGTGCCGGCAGCTTAGTGGCAGCCTACGAGCAGTACTTC
TRBJ1-5,TRBV5-5,-,-,15,CASSLGGHSNQPQHF,TGTGCCAGCAGCCTGGGGGGCCATAGCAATCAGCCCCAGCATTTT
TRBJ2-7,TRBV6-9,-,TRBD1,15,CASSSAGGLIYEQYF,TGTGCCAGCAGTTCTGCAGGGGGTTTAATCTACGAGCAGTACTTC
TRBJ2-1,TRBV5-1,-,-,16,CASSPSTGDSYNEQFF,TGCGCCAGCAGCCCAAGCACGGGAGATTCCTACAATGAGCAGTTCTTC
TRBJ2-5,TRBV6-5,-,-,13,CASSLGEGGTQYF,TGTGCCAGCAGCCTCGGAGAGGGGGGGACCCAGTACTTC
TRBJ1-1,TRBV29-1,-,TRBD1,17,CSVELWDRGPQGTEAFF,TGCAGCGTTGAACTGTGGGACAGGGGGCCTCAGGGCACTGAAGCTTTCTTT
TRBJ1-1,TRBV29-1,once,-,10,CSAGGTEAFF,TGCAGCGCTGGTGGGACTGAAGCTTTCTTT
TRBJ1-4,TRBV10-3,-,-,11,CAIRTNEKLFF,TGTGCCATAAGGACTAATGAAAAACTGTTTTTT
TRBJ2-5,TRBV29-1,-,-,12,CSVDVQGETQYF,TGCAGCGTTGATGTACAGGGAGAGACCCAGTACTTC
TRBJ2-3,TRBV6-1,-,-,15,CASRASRQGTDTQYF,TGTGCCAGCAGAGCCAGTCGACAGGGCACAGATACGCAGTATTTT
TRBJ2-7,TRBV6-5,-,TRBD1,15,CASSYSTGVLYEQYF,TGTGCCAGCAGTTACTCGACAGGGGTATTATACGAGCAGTACTTC
TRBJ1-2,TRBV28,-,-,14,CASSQSGANYGYTF,TGTGCCAGCAGCCAGAGTGGAGCAAACTATGGCTACACCTTC
TRBJ1-4,TRBV18,-,-,12,CASSPQGEKLFF,TGTGCCAGCTCACCACAAGGTGAAAAACTGTTTTTT
TRBJ1-1,TRBV5-4,-,TRBD1,14,CASSFPGGDTEAFF,TGTGCCAGCAGCTTTCCAGGGGGTGACACTGAAGCTTTCTTT
TRBJ2-1,TRBV5-5,-,-,12,CVTGTFYNEQFF,TGTGTAACGGGGACCTTTTACAATGAGCAGTTCTTC
TRBJ2-5,TRBV7-9,-,-,13,CASSLWSGETQYF,TGTGCCAGCAGCTTATGGTCTGGAGAGACCCAGTACTTC
TRBJ2-2,TRBV6-6,-,TRBD1,15,CASSKGQGRAGELFF,TGTGCCAGCAGTAAGGGACAGGGAAGGGCCGGGGAGCTGTTTTTT
TRBJ2-3,TRBV18,-,TRBD1,14,CASSPNDRADTQYF,TGTGCCAGCTCACCTAATGACAGGGCAGATACGCAGTATTTT
TRBJ1-4,TRBV18,once,-,14,CASSIPATNEKLFF,TGTGCCAGCTCAATCCCCGCAACTAATGAAAAACTGTTTTTT
TRBJ2-5,TRBV7-3,-,TRBD2,16,CASSLYGGQGGETQYF,TGTGCCAGCAGCTTATATGGCGGGCAGGGAGGGGAGACCCAGTACTTC
TRBJ2-3,TRBV15,-,-,16,CATRGATLASTDTQYF,TGTGCCACCAGGGGCGCAACCCTAGCTAGCACAGATACGCAGTATTTT
TRBJ1-2,TRBV10-2,-,-,14,CASSEALRNYGYTF,TGCGCCAGCAGTGAGGCCTTGCGGAACTATGGCTACACCTTC
TRBJ1-4,TRBV29-1,-,-,12,CSVDRGSGKLFF,TGCAGCGTTGATAGGGGGAGTGGAAAACTGTTTTTT
TRBJ1-6,TRBV28,few,TRBD1,15,CASRPRDRANSPLHF,TGTGCCAGCAGACCCCGGGACAGGGCAAATTCACCCCTCCACTTT
TRBJ2-1,TRBV7-9,-,TRBD1,15,CASSPPGQAYNEQFF,TGTGCCAGCAGTCCACCGGGACAGGCCTACAATGAGCAGTTCTTC
TRBJ2-3,TRBV27,-,-,16,CASRLLPHQGADTQYF,TGTGCCAGCAGATTACTCCCTCATCAAGGGGCAGATACGCAGTATTTT
TRBJ2-1,TRBV18,-,TRBD2,17,CASSHTSGGTSYNEQFF,TGTGCCAGCTCACATACTAGCGGGGGTACGTCCTACAATGAGCAGTTCTTC
TRBJ1-1,TRBV11-2,-,-,15,CASSLDPSMNTEAFF,TGTGCCAGCAGCTTAGATCCTAGCATGAACACTGAAGCTTTCTTT
TRBJ2-3,TRBV7-6,once,TRBD1,15,CASSLRTGGTDTQYF,TGTGCCAGCAGCCTCCGGACAGGGGGCACAGATACGCAGTATTTT
TRBJ2-3,TRBV7-2,-,-,15,CASSFGTATGDTQYF,TGTGCCAGCAGCTTTGGGACGGCGACGGGAGATACGCAGTATTTT
TRBJ2-3,TRBV2,-,-,17,CASSELGIRLSTDTQYF,TGTGCCAGCAGTGAACTCGGGATAAGGTTGAGCACAGATACGCAGTATTTT
TRBJ1-5,TRBV18,-,TRBD1,13,CASSSGGDQPQHF,TGTGCCAGCTCATCAGGGGGGGATCAGCCCCAGCATTTT
TRBJ1-2,TRBV5-6,-,-,16,CASSSPGQAPLYGYTF,TGTGCCAGCAGCTCCCCGGGCCAAGCCCCCCTATATGGCTACACCTTC
TRBJ2-6,TRBV9,-,-,15,CASSPGTLGANVLTF,TGTGCCAGCAGCCCAGGGACGCTTGGGGCCAACGTCCTGACTTTC
TRBJ2-5,TRBV5-5,-,-,15,CASSLEGLSQETQYF,TGTGCCAGCAGCTTGGAGGGACTGAGCCAAGAGACCCAGTACTTC
TRBJ2-3,TRBV7-7,-,-,16,CASSLGLGGATDTQYF,TGTGCCAGCAGCTTAGGCCTGGGAGGAGCGACAGATACGCAGTATTTT
TRBJ2-7,TRBV5-1,-,TRBD1,15,CASSSSGTGPHEQYF,TGCGCCAGCAGCTCATCCGGGACAGGCCCTCACGAGCAGTACTTC